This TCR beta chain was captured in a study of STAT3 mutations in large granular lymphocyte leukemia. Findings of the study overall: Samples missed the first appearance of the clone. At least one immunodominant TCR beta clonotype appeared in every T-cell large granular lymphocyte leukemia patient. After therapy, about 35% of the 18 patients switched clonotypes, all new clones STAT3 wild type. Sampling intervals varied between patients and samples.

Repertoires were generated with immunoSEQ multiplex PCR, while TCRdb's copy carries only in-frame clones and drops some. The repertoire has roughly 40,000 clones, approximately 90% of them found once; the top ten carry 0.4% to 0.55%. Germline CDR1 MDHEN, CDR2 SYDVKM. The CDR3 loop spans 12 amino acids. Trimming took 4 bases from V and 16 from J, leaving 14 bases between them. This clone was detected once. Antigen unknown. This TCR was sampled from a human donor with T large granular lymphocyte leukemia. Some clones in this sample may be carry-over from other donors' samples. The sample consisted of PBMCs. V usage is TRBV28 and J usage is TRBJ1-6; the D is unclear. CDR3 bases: TGTGCCAGCAGTTGGGAAACAAATAGGCTCCACTTT. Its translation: CASSWETNRLHF.